This TCR beta chain appears in the sequencing data of a study of blood T cell repertoires in COVID-19. Study background: The United States, Italy and Spain provided the acute and convalescent COVID-19 samples. In each case, the material was cDNA or gDNA derived from T cells, B-cell-depleted T cells, or PBMCs.

Per the authors' pipeline: Estimated nucleated cell counts came from reference gene primer amplification. The protocol was immunoSEQ multiplex PCR, while the TCRdb copy is restricted to in-frame clones and leaves out a portion. V and J calls and clone size come straight from that table; D and trimming were deduced from the DNA. Of roughly 70,000 clones detected, 75% to 90% appear once; the ten largest clones hold 5.5% to 8.5%. V shed 2 bases, J shed 11 bases, and the junction held 9 bases outside the gene matches. From germline, CDR1 is MGHRA and CDR2 YSYEKL. This CDR3 has 14 amino acids. The sequence derives from a woman aged 80 or over with active COVID-19. What was sequenced was peripheral blood. V is TRBV4-1 and J is TRBJ2-3, with 8 bases matching TRBD2. The chain's CDR3 is CASSQLLTGGVQYF. CDR3 bases: TGCGCCAGCAGCCAACTCCTAACGGGGGGGGTGCAGTATTTT.